This TCR beta chain stems from a study of cytomegalovirus exposure and HLA in healthy donors. Study-wide context: Of around 400 genotyped donors, around 86% grouped in the Caucasian-associated ancestry cluster. Study conclusions and caveats: In vitro experiments confirmed that a few CMV-associated chains were specific for CMV antigens.

V was clipped by 3 bases and J by 14 bases; unmatched bases: 13. Germline assignment: CDR1 KGHSH and CDR2 LQKENI. The CDR3 totals 16 residues. To note about this clone: Antigen unknown.

PCR was performed using 60 Vbeta and 13 Jbeta primers. Only in-frame clones appear in the TCRdb table, and some are missing; sequencing was by immunoSEQ multiplex PCR. The table records 150,000 or so clones, about 80% of them present only once. Source material: PBMCs. This TCR was sampled from a middle-aged man in good health and CMV-seropositive. The chain employs TRBV18 and TRBJ2-2; 12 bases match TRBD1. The CDR3 loop is CASSPGSGQGAGFLFF. The CDR3, as DNA: TGTGCCAGCTCACCGGGATCGGGACAGGGGGCTGGATTCCTGTTTTTT.